This entry describes one TCR beta chain. Original analysis: Amplified reference gene primers provided the basis for estimating nucleated cell counts. The data were produced by immunoSEQ multiplex PCR, yet TCRdb's version contains in-frame clones alone and is incomplete. V, J and clone size reflect that table, while D and trimming were determined from the DNA. The sample lists 150,000 or so clones; 80% to 90% were seen once. The record originates from a study of blood T cell repertoires in COVID-19. In the study overall: The analysed material was cDNA or gDNA that came from T cells, B-cell-depleted T cells, or PBMCs.

The CDR3 is made up of 15 amino acids. Losses at the gene ends were 5 bases for V and 0 bases for J; bases not matched to a gene: 5. Germline CDR1 reads SEHNR; CDR2 reads FQNEAQ (reference sequence). Participant age was roughly 18 to 95 years, and participants resided in fewer than 30 US areas. In assigning cohorts, the study relied on participant-reported clinical history. The origin of this receptor is a man in his fifties or sixties who had recovered from COVID-19. Material: PBMCs or T cells enriched from blood (not recorded which). V usage is TRBV7-9 and J usage is TRBJ1-1; 8 bases are shared with TRBD1. For the CDR3, the DNA is TGTGCCAGCAGCGCGGGACAGGCCGTGAACACTGAAGCTTTCTTT. It translates to CASSAGQAVNTEAFF.